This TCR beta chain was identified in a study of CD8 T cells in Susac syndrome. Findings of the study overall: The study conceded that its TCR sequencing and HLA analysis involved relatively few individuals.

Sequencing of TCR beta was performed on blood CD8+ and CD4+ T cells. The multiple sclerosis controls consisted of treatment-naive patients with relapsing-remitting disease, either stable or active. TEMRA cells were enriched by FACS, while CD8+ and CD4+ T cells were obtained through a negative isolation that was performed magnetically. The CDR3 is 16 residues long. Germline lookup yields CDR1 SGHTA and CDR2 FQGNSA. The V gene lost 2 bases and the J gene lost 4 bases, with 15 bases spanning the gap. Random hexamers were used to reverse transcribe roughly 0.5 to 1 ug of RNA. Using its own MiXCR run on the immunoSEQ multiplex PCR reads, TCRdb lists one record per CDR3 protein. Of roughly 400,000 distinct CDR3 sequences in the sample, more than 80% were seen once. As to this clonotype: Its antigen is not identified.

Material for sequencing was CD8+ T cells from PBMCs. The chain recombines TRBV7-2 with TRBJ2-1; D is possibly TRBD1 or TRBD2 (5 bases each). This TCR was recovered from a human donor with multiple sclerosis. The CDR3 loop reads CASSLIGGDEYNEQFF. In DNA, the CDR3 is TGTGCCAGCAGCTTAATTGGTGGGGACGAATACAATGAGCAGTTCTTC. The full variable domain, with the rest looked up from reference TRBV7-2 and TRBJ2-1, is GAGVSQSPSNKVTEKGKDVELRCDPISGHTALYWYRQSLGQGLEFLIYFQGNSAPDKSGLPSDRFSAERTGGSVSTLTIQRTQQEDSAVYLCASSLIGGDEYNEQFFGPGTRLTVL.